These 20 T cell receptor beta chains came from one sample sequenced in a study of T cells in Graves' hyperthyroidism and ophthalmopathy. TCR beta CDR3 regions were amplified from RNA transcripts. The HTBI primer set drove a first-round RT-PCR of the TCR CDR3. TCRdb reprocessed the multiplex PCR reads via MiXCR and lists one record per CDR3 protein. The table lists approximately 870,000 distinct CDR3 sequences, 35% to 40% of them singletons, with more than 7% in the top ten. Sequencing input: blood. The receptors come from a man aged 18 to 30 with Graves' hyperthyroidism.

In this sample, this clonotype turned up a few times. The CDR3 region is CASSLDRIPYEQYF. CDR3 in DNA: TGTGCCAGCAGCTTAGATCGAATCCCCTACGAGCAGTACTTC. V gene TRBV11-2 combines with J gene TRBJ2-7, with D unresolved. Germline loops: CDR1 SGHAT, CDR2 FQNNGV. This CDR3 has 14 amino acids. Trimming stripped 0 bases from V and 2 bases from J, with 8 bases between.

The rearrangement uses TRBV6-4 and TRBJ1-1; D is uncertain. Germline V gene data show CDR1 as MRHNA and CDR2 as SNTAGT. Between the trimmed V and J ends, which lost 2 bases and 5 bases, there was a span of 9 bases. CDR3 length: 13 residues. CDR3 in DNA: TGTGCCAGCAGTGACACGGAGGGAACTGAAGCTTTCTTT. Protein: CASSDTEGTEAFF.

This clonotype was counted between two and nine times. The junction shows a germline mismatch at one end, possibly a read error. The rearrangement uses TRBV10-2 and TRBJ1-1; TRBD1 matches at 7 bases. Germline V gene data show CDR1 as WSHSY and CDR2 as SAAADI. The CDR3 sequence is 14 residues long. The CDR3 loop reads CASSFDRVNNEAFF. For the CDR3, the DNA is TGCGCCAGCAGCTTCGACAGGGTAAACAATGAAGCTTTCTTT.

Only one count was recorded for this clonotype. V usage is TRBV20-1 and J usage is TRBJ1-5, with D unresolved. CDR3 length equals 10 residues. Per germline, CDR1 DFQATT and CDR2 SNEGSKA (reference sequence). With 3 bases removed from V and 11 bases from J, the gap between germline ends came to 8 bases. CDR3 protein: CSARVTTQHF. DNA for the CDR3: TGCAGTGCTAGGGTCACAACCCAGCATTTT.

This clonotype was counted a few times. Germline is not matched at one junction end, which may reflect a read error. CDR3 nucleotide sequence: TGTGCCAGCAGCCAAGAGGCGGCGGGCGGAAAACTGTTTTTT. Protein product: CASSQEAAGGKLFF. The genes are TRBV4-1 and TRBJ1-4, with D uncertain. Germline CDR1 is MGHRA and CDR2 is YSYEKL. This CDR3 contains 14 residues.

The chain couples TRBV6-5 to TRBJ2-7; TRBD1 matches at 10 bases. Germline assignment: CDR1 MNHEY and CDR2 SVGAGI. The CDR3 extends over 14 amino acids. The V and J ends lost 6 bases and 5 bases, in that order; junction bases with no gene match: 7. The CDR3 sequence is CASSDSGTGDEQYF. CDR3 DNA: TGTGCCAGCAGCGATTCCGGGACAGGGGACGAGCAGTACTTC.

The gene calls are TRBV5-6 and TRBJ1-1; no clear D gene. The length of the CDR3 is 13 residues. V was shortened by 1 base and J by 6 bases, with 10 bases between the two germline ends. CDR1 is SGHDT and CDR2 is YYEEEE in the germline V gene. Written as DNA, the CDR3 is TGTGCCAGCAGCTTGCTTTTGGGTGCTGAAGCTTTCTTT. Protein product: CASSLLLGAEAFF.

This clonotype was detected ten times or more. The chain carries TRBV29-1 and TRBJ1-1, with unresolved D. V dropped 6 bases and J dropped 0 bases, with 14 bases sitting between them. The CDR3 loop spans 14 amino acids. The germline V gene encodes CDR1 SQVTM and CDR2 ANQGSEA. CDR3 residues: CSVAPRLVNTEAFF. CDR3 nucleotide sequence: TGCAGCGTGGCCCCGCGCTTGGTGAACACTGAAGCTTTCTTT. Variable domain in full (rest from reference TRBV29-1 and TRBJ1-1): SAVISQKPSRDICQRGTSLTIQCQVDSQVTMMFWYRQQPGQSLTLIATANQGSEATYESGFVIDKFPISRPNLTFSTLTVSNMSPEDSSIYLCSVAPRLVNTEAFFGQGTRLTVV.

This clonotype came up a few times. The chain couples TRBV6-1 to TRBJ1-1; D is uncertain. There are 11 residues in the CDR3. CDR1 is MNHNS and CDR2 is SASEGT in the germline V gene. Trimming stripped 7 bases from V and 5 bases from J, with 8 bases between. In DNA, the CDR3 is TGTGCCAGCAAAGGGATTACTGAAGCTTTCTTT. This gives the protein CASKGITEAFF.

The gene calls are TRBV7-9 and TRBJ1-1, with 12 bases identical to TRBD1. This CDR3 region has 15 residues. V gave up 5 bases and J gave up 4 bases; unmatched junction bases: 5. Germline CDR1 reads SEHNR; CDR2 reads FQNEAQ (reference sequence). CDR3 in DNA: TGTGCCAGCAGCGCGGGACAGGGGGCGACCACTGAAGCTTTCTTT. Amino acid sequence: CASSAGQGATTEAFF.

This clonotype was detected once. Relative to the germline gene, one junction end is altered; a read error may explain this. This chain uses TRBV6-1 with TRBJ2-7, with D possibly matching TRBD1 (5 bases). CDR1 is MNHNS and CDR2 is SASEGT in the germline V gene. There are 13 residues in the CDR3. This CDR3 is CASSLHRNYKQYF. The CDR3, as DNA: TGTGCCAGCAGTTTGCACAGGAACTACAAGCAGTACTTC.

This clonotype appeared many times. This chain connects TRBV19 to TRBJ1-1; D gene ambiguous. Looked up from germline, CDR1 is LNHDA and CDR2 is SQIVND (reference sequence). This CDR3 contains 14 residues. The germline V and J ends were trimmed by 7 bases and 5 bases, with 17 bases remaining between them. The CDR3 region has the DNA TGTGCCAGTAAAGTCGGGAGGGCGGCGACTGAAGCTTTCTTT. This translates into CASKVGRAATEAFF. Complete variable domain (other parts from reference TRBV19 and TRBJ1-1): DGGITQSPKYLFRKEGQNVTLSCEQNLNHDAMYWYRQDPGQGLRLIYYSQIVNDFQKGDIAEGYSVSREKKESFPLTVTSAQKNPTAFYLCASKVGRAATEAFFGQGTRLTVV.

As to this clonotype: A much larger clonotype is one base distant, so this may be a read error. The J gene is TRBJ1-1, the V gene TRBV5-1; 7 bases line up with TRBD1. The CDR3 has 16 amino acids. V was pared by 3 bases and J by 11 bases, with 19 bases of the junction left unmatched. CDR1 and CDR2 (germline): SGHRS, YFSETQ. CDR3 amino acids: CASSSTTGTEAENAFF. The CDR3 DNA follows: TGCGCCAGCAGCTCGACAACCGGGACAGAGGCCGAGAACGCTTTCTTT.

Notes on this clonotype: One end of the junction varies from germline; a read error may be responsible. This chain uses TRBV7-3 with TRBJ2-2; TRBD2 is a possible D gene (5 bases). CDR3 length: 15 amino acids. Per germline, CDR1 SGHTA and CDR2 FQGTGA. CDR3 in amino acids: CASSQGPRVPGELFF. In DNA, the CDR3 is TGCGCCAGCAGCCAAGGTCCGAGGGTACCCGGGGAGCTGTTTTTT.

This chain links TRBV12-3 or TRBV12-4 with TRBJ2-2, with D hard to call. V was clipped by 5 bases and J by 8 bases, with 18 bases between them. The CDR3 is 15 residues long. CDR3 residues: CASSNHFQRPGELFF. The DNA for the CDR3 is TGTGCCAGCAGTAACCATTTTCAGCGTCCTGGGGAGCTGTTTTTT.

The chain has TRBV5-8 and TRBJ1-1, with D perhaps TRBD1 (6 bases). CDR1 is SGHTS and CDR2 is YDEGEE in the germline V gene. CDR3 length equals 15 residues. Trimming took off 4 bases at V and 5 bases at J, with 18 bases between the two ends. Here the CDR3 DNA reads TGTGCCAGCAGCCCACGGACGGTAGGGGGAACTGAAGCTTTCTTT. Its translation: CASSPRTVGGTEAFF.

The V gene is TRBV5-1, the J gene TRBJ2-2, with a possible D match to TRBD2 (6 bases). The CDR3 consists of 15 residues. Trimming shortened V by 4 bases and J by 0 bases, and 10 bases separated the two germline ends. The germline V gene has CDR1 SGHRS and CDR2 YFSETQ. The CDR3 region is CASSPGDANTGELFF. The DNA of the CDR3 is TGCGCCAGCAGCCCGGGGGACGCGAACACCGGGGAGCTGTTTTTT.

The table lists this clonotype with many counts. The V and J genes are TRBV6-5 and TRBJ1-5; possibly TRBD1 for D (6 bases). The CDR3 runs 15 residues. CDR1 and CDR2 (germline): MNHEY, SVGAGI. Between the trimmed V and J ends, which lost 4 bases and 9 bases, there was a span of 19 bases. CDR3: CASSSPGVWGRPQHF. The CDR3 DNA sequence: TGTGCCAGCAGTTCCCCAGGGGTATGGGGACGGCCCCAGCATTTT.

V gene TRBV29-1 combines with J gene TRBJ2-6; maybe TRBD1 (5 bases). V was shortened by 4 bases and J by 0 bases, with 10 bases between the two germline ends. The CDR3 sequence is 15 residues long. Germline assignment: CDR1 SQVTM and CDR2 ANQGSEA. CDR3 in DNA: TGCAGCGTTGTGGAGACAGACTCTGGGGCCAACGTCCTGACTTTC. It codes for CSVVETDSGANVLTF.

This clonotype was picked up many times. V is TRBV24-1 and J is TRBJ2-7; TRBD2 is a possible D gene (6 bases). V dropped 6 bases and J dropped 0 bases, with 8 bases sitting between them. Germline V gene lookup returns CDR1 KGHDR and CDR2 SFDVKD. The CDR3 loop spans 13 amino acids. This chain's CDR3 is CATSRRGSYEQYF. The CDR3 nucleotides read TGTGCCACCAGTCGGCGGGGCTCCTACGAGCAGTACTTC.